This TCR beta chain was sequenced during a study of CD8 T cells in ankylosing spondylitis. Points from the study as a whole: A number of the motif variants had already been described in reactive arthritis synovial fluid and blood. Enrichment of disease-linked clones was reportedly significant in matched ankylosing spondylitis synovial fluid.

This clonotype was recorded a few times. Antigen specificity is unknown. Using its own MiXCR run on the 5' RACE reads, TCRdb lists one record per CDR3 protein. The sample has 250,000 or so distinct CDR3 sequences, about 20% seen once. This CDR3 is 16 amino acids long. Trimming stripped 4 bases from V and 3 bases from J, with 16 bases between. Germline CDR1 and CDR2: SGDLS and YYNGEE. The chain is built from TRBV9 and TRBJ1-4, with D unclear. The sequenced sample was blood, either unsorted or a sorted T cell fraction (not recorded which). This TCR was sampled from a male donor with ankylosing spondylitis or in good health (not recorded which). Written as DNA, the CDR3 is TGTGCCAGCAGCCCCCGGGGAGGCCAATCTAATGAAAAACTGTTTTTT. Translation gives CASSPRGGQSNEKLFF. The variable domain in full, completed from reference TRBV9 and TRBJ1-4, reads DSGVTQTPKHLITATGQRVTLRCSPRSGDLSVYWYQQSLDQGLQFLIQYYNGEERAKGNILERFSAQQFPDLHSELNLSSLELGDSALYFCASSPRGGQSNEKLFFGSGTQLSVL.